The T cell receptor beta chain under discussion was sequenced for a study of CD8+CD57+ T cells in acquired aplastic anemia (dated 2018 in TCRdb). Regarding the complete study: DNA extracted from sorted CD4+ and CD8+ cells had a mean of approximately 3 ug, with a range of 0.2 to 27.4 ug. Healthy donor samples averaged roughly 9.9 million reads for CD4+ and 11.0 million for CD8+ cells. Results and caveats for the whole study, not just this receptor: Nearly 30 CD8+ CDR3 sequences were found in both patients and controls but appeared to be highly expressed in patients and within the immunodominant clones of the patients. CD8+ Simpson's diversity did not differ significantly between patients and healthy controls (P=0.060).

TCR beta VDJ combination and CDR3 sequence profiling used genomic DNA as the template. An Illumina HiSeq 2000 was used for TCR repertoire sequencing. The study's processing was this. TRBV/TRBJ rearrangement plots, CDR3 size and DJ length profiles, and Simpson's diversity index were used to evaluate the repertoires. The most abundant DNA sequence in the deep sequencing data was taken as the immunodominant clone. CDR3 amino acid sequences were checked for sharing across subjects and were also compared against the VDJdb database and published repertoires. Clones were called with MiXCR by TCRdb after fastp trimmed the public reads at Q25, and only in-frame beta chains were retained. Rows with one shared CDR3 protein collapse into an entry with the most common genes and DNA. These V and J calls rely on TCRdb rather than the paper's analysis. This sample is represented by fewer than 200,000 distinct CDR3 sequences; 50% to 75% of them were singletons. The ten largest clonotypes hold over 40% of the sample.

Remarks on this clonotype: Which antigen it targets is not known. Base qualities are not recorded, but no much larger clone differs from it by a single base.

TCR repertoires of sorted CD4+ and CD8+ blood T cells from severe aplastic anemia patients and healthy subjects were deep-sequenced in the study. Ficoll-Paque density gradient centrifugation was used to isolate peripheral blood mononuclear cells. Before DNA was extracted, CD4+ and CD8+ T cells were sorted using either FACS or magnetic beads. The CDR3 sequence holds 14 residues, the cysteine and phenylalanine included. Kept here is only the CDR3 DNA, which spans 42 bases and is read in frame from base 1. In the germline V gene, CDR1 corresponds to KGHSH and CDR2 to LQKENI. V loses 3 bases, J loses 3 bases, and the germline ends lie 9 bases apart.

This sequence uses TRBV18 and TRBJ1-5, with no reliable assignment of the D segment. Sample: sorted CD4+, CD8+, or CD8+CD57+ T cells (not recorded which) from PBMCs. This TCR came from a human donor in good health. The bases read TGTGCCAGCTCACCCGACATCGTCAATCAGCCCCAGCATTTT. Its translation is CASSPDIVNQPQHF.